Following are 5 T cell receptor beta chains from one sample sequenced in a study of blood T cells in healthy people across ages. A second PCR of 7 to 11 cycles used a sample-barcoded 5' primer and a J-beta primer mix. TCRdb independently ran MiXCR on the 5' RACE reads; one entry per CDR3 protein. Altogether some 850,000 distinct CDR3 sequences are present, about a quarter being singletons, with the ten largest covering 2.5% to 3.5%. The same sample was also used in a study of T cells of mothers and their children.

Sequencing was done on a sample of blood. The origin of the receptors is a boy aged 5-17 years in good health.

The chain is built from TRBV7-2 and TRBJ2-4, with a possible D match to TRBD2 (6 bases). This CDR3 comprises 17 residues. Trimming pared 1 base from V and 0 bases from J, leaving 13 bases between. The V gene's germline CDR1 is SGHTA and CDR2 FQGNSA. DNA of the CDR3: TGTGCCAGCAGCTTAGTGGGGTCGGGGGAAGCCAAAAACATTCAGTACTTC. Protein: CASSLVGSGEAKNIQYF. Full variable domain (outside the CDR3, taken from reference TRBV7-2 and TRBJ2-4): GAGVSQSPSNKVTEKGKDVELRCDPISGHTALYWYRQSLGQGLEFLIYFQGNSAPDKSGLPSDRFSAERTGGSVSTLTIQRTQQEDSAVYLCASSLVGSGEAKNIQYFGAGTRLSVL.

V is TRBV27 and J is TRBJ1-6, with D maybe TRBD1 (5 bases). The CDR3 totals 14 residues. V lost 5 bases, J lost 8 bases, and 13 bases lay in between. Per germline, CDR1 MNHEY and CDR2 SMNVEV (reference sequence). The CDR3 nucleotides are TGTGCCAGCAGTCACAGAAGGGGAGATTCACCCCTCCACTTT. Translation: CASSHRRGDSPLHF.

This chain uses TRBV4-1 with TRBJ1-2, with D possibly matching TRBD1 (6 bases). Trimming took 4 bases from V and 3 from J, leaving 15 bases between them. This CDR3 has 15 amino acids. Germline V gene lookup returns CDR1 MGHRA and CDR2 YSYEKL. CDR3 sequence: CASSLHWGGDYGYTF. CDR3 sequence (DNA): TGCGCCAGCAGCCTCCACTGGGGGGGCGACTATGGCTACACCTTC.

Concerning this clonotype itself: This sequence may be a read error, since a much larger clone differs from it by one base. V and J are TRBV12-3 or TRBV12-4 and TRBJ1-1; no definite D call. Trimming removed 3 bases from V and 3 bases from J, with 8 bases in between. The CDR3 contains 13 residues. In nucleotides, the CDR3 is TGTGCCAGCAGTTTTGGGGAGGACACTGAAGCTTTCTTT. This codes for CASSFGEDTEAFF.

The chain is built from TRBV6-5 and TRBJ2-7; D is perhaps TRBD1 (6 bases). The CDR3 has 13 amino acids. Germline lookup yields CDR1 MNHEY and CDR2 SVGAGI. V was shortened by 6 bases and J by 6 bases, with 15 bases between the two germline ends. Written as DNA, the CDR3 is TGTGCCAGCAGCAGGGGACCCTCCAGCGAGCAGTACTTC. This encodes CASSRGPSSEQYF.